The clone carrying this TCR beta chain was counted ten times or more. TCRdb fed the RT-PCR reads into MiXCR, producing one record per CDR3 protein. The sample carries about 7,600 distinct CDR3 sequences, approximately 10% recorded once. V lost 4 bases and J lost 4, with 17 bases in between. Germline V gene data show CDR1 as SGHRS and CDR2 as YFSETQ. This CDR3 comprises 16 residues. This record belongs to a study of patients and donors after allogeneic stem cell transplantation. The source is a human donor who was either an allogeneic HSCT recipient or a stem cell or donor lymphocyte infusion donor (not recorded which). It is not recorded whose cells these are; they may come from a transplant donor. The sequencing input was blood, either unsorted or a sorted T cell fraction (not recorded which). The V call is TRBV5-1, the J call TRBJ2-2; D is unresolved. CDR3: CASSPDNRLSTGELFF. CDR3 coding DNA: TGCGCCAGCAGCCCCGACAACCGATTGAGCACCGGGGAGCTGTTTTTT.